Given below is one TCR beta chain in context. The data were taken from a study of OX40 agonist ivuxolimab in advanced cancers. The CDR3 extends over 15 amino acids. Trimming took 7 bases from V and 1 from J, leaving 16 bases between them. Germline CDR1 reads MRHNA; CDR2 reads SNTAGT. The data were produced by immunoSEQ multiplex PCR, yet TCRdb's version contains in-frame clones alone and is incomplete. In the table there are tens of thousands of clones, around nine tenths of which are singletons. This chain joins TRBV6-4 and TRBJ1-1; a weak D match, TRBD1 (5 bases). The sample consisted of CD4+ or CD8+ T cells sorted from blood, taken in a trial of the OX40 agonist ivuxolimab. The source of this sequence is an adult with an advanced solid tumor such as melanoma, head and neck, liver or kidney cancer. The CDR3 DNA reads TGTGCCAGCAAATCCGAGGGACGGACGAACACTGAAGCTTTCTTT. This codes for CASKSEGRTNTEAFF.